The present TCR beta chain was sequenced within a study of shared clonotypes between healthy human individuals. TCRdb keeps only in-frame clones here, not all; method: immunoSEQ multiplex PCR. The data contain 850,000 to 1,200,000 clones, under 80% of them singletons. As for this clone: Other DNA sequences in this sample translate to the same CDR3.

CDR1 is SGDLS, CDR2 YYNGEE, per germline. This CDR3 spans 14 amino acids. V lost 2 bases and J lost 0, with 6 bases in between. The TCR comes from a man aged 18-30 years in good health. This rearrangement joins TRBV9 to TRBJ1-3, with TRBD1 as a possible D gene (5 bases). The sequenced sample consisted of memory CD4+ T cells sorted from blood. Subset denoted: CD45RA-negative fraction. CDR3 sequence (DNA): TGTGCCAGCAGCGTGCAGGGCTCTGGAAACACCATATATTTT. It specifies CASSVQGSGNTIYF.